Sequencing of this T cell receptor (beta chain) was carried out in a study of blood T cell repertoires in COVID-19. Study-level background: The cDNA or gDNA used as material had been derived from T cells, B-cell-depleted T cells, or PBMCs.

Participant age was roughly 18 to 90 years, and participants resided in 25 or so US areas. After removal of 4 bases from V and 8 bases from J, the junction contained 6 bases not matched to a gene. Germline lookup yields CDR1 KGHDR and CDR2 SFDVKD. The CDR3 runs to 14 residues. As originally analysed: Cell counts per sample came from amplifying reference gene primers. Sequencing was performed with immunoSEQ multiplex PCR; in TCRdb, only in-frame clones are kept and a portion is missing. V and J calls and clone size are given by that table; D and trimming were obtained from the DNA. The table has about 270,000 clones, around 89% seen once.

The genes are TRBV24-1 and TRBJ1-2; 10 bases line up with TRBD1. The sequence was collected from a woman aged 45 to 65 who had recovered from COVID-19. The specimen was PBMCs or T cells enriched from blood (not recorded which). CDR3 sequence reads: CATSDRGQGFGYTF. The CDR3 DNA reads TGTGCCACCAGTGACAGGGGACAGGGGTTCGGCTACACCTTC.